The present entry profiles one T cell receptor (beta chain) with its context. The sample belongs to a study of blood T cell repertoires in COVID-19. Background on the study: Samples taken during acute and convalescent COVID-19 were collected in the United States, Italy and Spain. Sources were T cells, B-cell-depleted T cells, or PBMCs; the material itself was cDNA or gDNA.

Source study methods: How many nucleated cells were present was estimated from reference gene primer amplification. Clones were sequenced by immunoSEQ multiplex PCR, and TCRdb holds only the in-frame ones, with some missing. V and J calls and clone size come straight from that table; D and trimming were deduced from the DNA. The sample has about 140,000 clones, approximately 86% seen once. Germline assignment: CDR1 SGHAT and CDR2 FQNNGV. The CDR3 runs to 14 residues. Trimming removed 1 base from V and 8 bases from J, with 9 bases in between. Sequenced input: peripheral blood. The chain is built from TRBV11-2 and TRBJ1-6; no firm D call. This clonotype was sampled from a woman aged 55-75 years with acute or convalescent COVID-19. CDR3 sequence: CASSLGYSHSPLHF. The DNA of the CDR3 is TGTGCCAGCAGCTTAGGTTACTCCCATTCACCCCTCCACTTT.